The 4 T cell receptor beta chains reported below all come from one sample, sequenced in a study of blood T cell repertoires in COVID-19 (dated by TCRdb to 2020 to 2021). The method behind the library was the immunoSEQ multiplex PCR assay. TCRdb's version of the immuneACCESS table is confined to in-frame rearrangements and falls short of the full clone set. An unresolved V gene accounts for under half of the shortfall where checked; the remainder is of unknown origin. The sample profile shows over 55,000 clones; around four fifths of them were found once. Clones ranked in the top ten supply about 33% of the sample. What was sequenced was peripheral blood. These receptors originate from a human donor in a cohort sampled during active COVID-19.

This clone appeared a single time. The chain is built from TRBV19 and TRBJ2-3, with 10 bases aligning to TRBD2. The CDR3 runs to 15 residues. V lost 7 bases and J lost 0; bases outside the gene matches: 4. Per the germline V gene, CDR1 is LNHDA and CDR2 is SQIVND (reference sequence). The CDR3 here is CASTASGGSTDTQYF. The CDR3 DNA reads TGTGCCAGTACCGCTAGCGGGGGTAGCACAGATACGCAGTATTTT.

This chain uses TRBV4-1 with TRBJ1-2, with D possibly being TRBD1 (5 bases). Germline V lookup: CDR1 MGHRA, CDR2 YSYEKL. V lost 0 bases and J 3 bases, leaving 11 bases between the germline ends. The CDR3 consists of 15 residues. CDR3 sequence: CASSQDAAGDYGYTF. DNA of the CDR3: TGCGCCAGCAGCCAAGACGCGGCGGGGGACTATGGCTACACCTTC.

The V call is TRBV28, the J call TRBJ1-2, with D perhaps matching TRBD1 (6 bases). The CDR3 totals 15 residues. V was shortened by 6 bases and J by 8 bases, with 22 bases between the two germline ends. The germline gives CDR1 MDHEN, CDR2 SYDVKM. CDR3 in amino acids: CASSAQPTTGRGYTF. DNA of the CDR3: TGTGCCAGCAGCGCACAACCCACCACAGGGCGCGGCTACACCTTC.

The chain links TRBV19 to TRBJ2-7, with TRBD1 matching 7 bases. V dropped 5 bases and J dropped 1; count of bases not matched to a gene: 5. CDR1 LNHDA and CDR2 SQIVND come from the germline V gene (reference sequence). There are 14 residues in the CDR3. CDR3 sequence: CASSLTGWSYEQYF. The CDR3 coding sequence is TGTGCCAGTAGTCTGACAGGGTGGTCCTACGAGCAGTACTTC. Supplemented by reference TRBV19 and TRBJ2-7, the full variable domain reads DGGITQSPKYLFRKEGQNVTLSCEQNLNHDAMYWYRQDPGQGLRLIYYSQIVNDFQKGDIAEGYSVSREKKESFPLTVTSAQKNPTAFYLCASSLTGWSYEQYFGPGTRLTVT.